Below are 26 T cell receptor beta chains sequenced from a single sample in a study of molecular identifiers for immune sequencing clone quantification. One entry per CDR3 protein, called by TCRdb with MiXCR from the PCR reads. The data show nearly 650,000 distinct CDR3 sequences, about 25% seen once. Sequences were obtained from naive CD8+ T cells from blood, with Jurkat cell RNA spiked in. Subset described: FACS-sorted CD8+CD4-CCR7+CD45RA+ naive T cells. The origin of the receptors is a human donor in good health. Some libraries in this study had Jurkat cell RNA spiked in.

The sample holds a few counts of this clonotype. Here the CDR3 reads CAISRAADTEAFF. The CDR3, as DNA: TGTGCCATCAGTCGTGCGGCCGACACTGAAGCTTTCTTT. J is TRBJ1-1 and V is TRBV10-3; D gene ambiguous. CDR3 length: 13 amino acids. Germline CDR1 ENHRY, CDR2 SYGVKD. The V end was cut by 5 bases, the J end by 3 bases, with 10 bases between.

J is TRBJ2-1 and V is TRBV7-9; TRBD2 agrees at 7 bases. The ends lost 4 bases at V and 0 bases at J; junction bases unmatched: 6. The CDR3 is 16 residues long. In germline, CDR1 is SEHNR, CDR2 FQNEAQ (reference sequence). CDR3 DNA: TGTGCCAGCAGCTCCAAGGGCGGGAGCTCCTACAATGAGCAGTTCTTC. It yields the protein CASSSKGGSSYNEQFF.

On this clonotype itself: One end of the junction varies from germline; a read error may be responsible. V and J are TRBV20-1 and TRBJ1-2; D call uncertain. CDR1 and CDR2 (germline): DFQATT, SNEGSKA (reference sequence). The CDR3 extends over 10 amino acids. In nucleotides, the CDR3 is TGCAGTGCGCTTACTTCTGGCTGCACCTTC. It specifies CSALTSGCTF.

The rearrangement links TRBV6-5 to TRBJ2-7; TRBD1 aligns across 7 bases. Trimming removed 2 bases from V and 3 bases from J; junction bases left unmatched: 7. In germline, CDR1 is MNHEY, CDR2 SVGAGI. This CDR3 spans 15 amino acids. Here the CDR3 reads CASSYGTEYYYEQYF. The DNA of the CDR3 is TGTGCCAGCAGTTACGGGACAGAGTATTACTACGAGCAGTACTTC.

The chain has TRBV19 and TRBJ2-1; TRBD2 matches 7 bases. Germline CDR1 is LNHDA and CDR2 is SQIVND (reference sequence). This CDR3 spans 13 amino acids. V gave up 4 bases and J gave up 7 bases; unmatched junction bases: 4. The CDR3 reads CASSTSGGNEQFF. DNA for the CDR3: TGTGCCAGTAGTACATCCGGGGGGAATGAGCAGTTCTTC.

As concerns this clonotype: This may be a read error, as it is one base from a much larger clone. This sequence joins TRBV14 and TRBJ1-4; 8 bases map to TRBD1. CDR1 is SGHDN and CDR2 is FVKESK in the germline V gene. CDR3 length: 14 amino acids. The CDR3 loop reads CASSQVGTGEKLSF. The CDR3 DNA is TGTGCCAGCAGCCAAGTGGGGACAGGTGAAAAACTGTCTTTT.

The rearrangement links TRBV5-1 to TRBJ2-7, with D unresolved. Trimming removed 0 bases from V and 0 bases from J, with 10 bases in between. CDR3 length: 15 residues. CDR1 SGHRS and CDR2 YFSETQ come from the germline V gene. The CDR3 DNA reads as TGCGCCAGCAGCTTGGAGCTGACGGCCTCCTACGAGCAGTACTTC. It translates to CASSLELTASYEQYF.

As regards this clonotype: One end of the junction does not line up with germline, which may come from a read error. This chain joins TRBV7-2 and TRBJ1-6, with D unclear. The CDR3 extends over 16 amino acids. Germline values: CDR1 SGHTA, CDR2 FQGNSA. The CDR3 sequence is CASSLDRSSYNSHLHF. The CDR3, as DNA: TGTGCCAGCAGCTTAGACCGTAGCTCCTATAATTCACACCTCCACTTT.

There are a few counts of this clonotype. V is TRBV19 and J is TRBJ2-2; TRBD1 matches at 9 bases. The trim removed 4 bases at V and 7 bases at J, leaving 4 bases unmatched. This CDR3 has 14 residues. The V gene's germline CDR1 is LNHDA and CDR2 SQIVND (reference sequence). The CDR3: CASSTQGAIGELFF. The CDR3 DNA reads TGTGCCAGTAGTACACAGGGGGCGATCGGGGAGCTGTTTTTT.

The genes are TRBV7-9 and TRBJ2-5, with D maybe TRBD2 (5 bases). V was clipped by 1 base and J by 1 base, with 10 bases between them. Germline V gene data show CDR1 as SEHNR and CDR2 as FQNEAQ (reference sequence). The CDR3 length is 15 residues. The CDR3 sequence: CASSLVADFQETQYF. CDR3 coding DNA: TGTGCCAGCAGCTTAGTCGCGGACTTCCAAGAGACCCAGTACTTC.

Worth noting for this clonotype: The final CDR3 position lacks the conserved phenylalanine or tryptophan, pointing to a likely read error. V is TRBV9 and J is TRBJ2-7; D call uncertain. This CDR3 comprises 14 residues. V gave up 2 bases and J gave up 0 bases, with 9 bases separating them. Germline loops: CDR1 SGDLS, CDR2 YYNGEE. The CDR3 loop is CASSVVGTSYEQYY. The CDR3 DNA reads as TGTGCCAGCAGCGTGGTTGGCACCTCCTACGAGCAGTACTAC.

This clonotype was observed at least ten times. The V call is TRBV14, the J call TRBJ2-3, with 11 bases identical to TRBD2. V shed 0 bases and J 3 bases; nucleotides not matched to a gene: 5. CDR3 length equals 17 residues. Germline lookup yields CDR1 SGHDN and CDR2 FVKESK. CDR3 in amino acids: CASSQDVGTSGTDTQYF. The CDR3 DNA reads TGTGCCAGCAGCCAAGACGTGGGGACTAGCGGTACAGATACGCAGTATTTT.

Ten or more counts support this clonotype. The chain uses TRBV4-2 and TRBJ2-7, with D possibly matching TRBD2 (6 bases). CDR1 is LGHNA, CDR2 YNFKEQ, per germline. V was shortened by 0 bases and J by 4 bases, with 7 bases between the two germline ends. The CDR3 sequence is 13 residues long. CDR3 sequence (DNA): TGTGCCAGCAGCCAAGAGCTAGCGTACGAGCAGTACTTC. Its translation is CASSQELAYEQYF.

The chain is built from TRBV7-6 and TRBJ2-1, with TRBD2 matching over 11 bases. This CDR3 is 19 amino acids long. CDR1 is SGHVS, CDR2 FNYEAQ, per germline. The junction had 8 bases not matched to a gene; V was cut back by 1 base and J by 0 bases. The DNA of the CDR3 is TGTGCCAGCAGCTTAGTTACTAGCGGGAGCCAAAGCTCCTACAATGAGCAGTTCTTC. Encoded protein: CASSLVTSGSQSSYNEQFF.

This clonotype has more than one count but fewer than ten. The chain has TRBV12-3 or TRBV12-4 and TRBJ1-2, with 8 bases that match TRBD1. The CDR3 totals 16 residues. The V gene end was trimmed by 7 bases and the J gene end by 0 bases; junction bases not matched to a gene: 10. The CDR3 is CASNPTGAGANYGYTF. Here the CDR3 DNA reads TGTGCCAGCAACCCGACAGGGGCGGGAGCTAACTATGGCTACACCTTC.

This clonotype was seen at least ten times. V and J are TRBV15 and TRBJ2-7; 7 nucleotides align to TRBD1. After removal of 3 bases from V and 4 bases from J, the junction contained 6 bases not matched to a gene. CDR3 size: 14 residues. Germline V gene lookup returns CDR1 LNHNV and CDR2 YYDKDF (reference sequence). The CDR3 reads CATSRYPGGYEQYF. CDR3 DNA: TGTGCCACCAGCAGGTACCCAGGGGGATACGAGCAGTACTTC.

Concerning this clonotype itself: This may be a read error: a much more frequent sequence differs by one nucleotide. The chain links TRBV27 to TRBJ2-5; TRBD2 is a possible D gene (7 bases). The CDR3 length is 18 residues. The germline V gene has CDR1 MNHEY and CDR2 SMNVEV (reference sequence). The chain's CDR3 is CASSSNPHTTGFGRTRYF. The DNA for the CDR3 is TGTGCCAGCAGTTCCAACCCCCACACGACAGGTTTCGGGAGGACCCGGTACTTC.

Points on this clonotype: This may stem from a read error, because a much larger clone lies one nucleotide away. J is TRBJ1-1 and V is TRBV29-1; unclear D gene. Germline V gives CDR1 SQVTM, CDR2 ANQGSEA. The CDR3 length is 11 residues. V lost 4 bases, J lost 9 bases, and 12 bases lay in between. The CDR3 loop is CSVGGEGKAFF. The CDR3 DNA follows: TGCAGCGTTGGAGGTGAAGGTAAAGCTTTCTTT.

This clonotype was detected ten times or more. The chain recombines TRBV9 with TRBJ2-5; TRBD2 might be the D (6 bases). The V and J ends lost 3 bases and 1 base respectively, with 19 bases between them. Per the germline V gene, CDR1 is SGDLS and CDR2 is YYNGEE. The CDR3 sequence is 17 residues long. The CDR3 DNA reads TGTGCCAGCAGCGCCCACCGGGACTCCCATCCCCAAGAGACCCAGTACTTC. This translates into CASSAHRDSHPQETQYF.

The chain links TRBV24-1 to TRBJ1-2, with D uncertain. This CDR3 has 11 residues. The germline CDR1 and CDR2 sequences are KGHDR and SFDVKD. With 5 bases removed from V and 6 bases from J, the gap between germline ends came to 6 bases. The CDR3 DNA sequence: TGTGCCACCAGTGGCAACGATGGCTACACCTTC. It yields the protein CATSGNDGYTF.

Many counts were recorded for this clonotype. This chain uses TRBV20-1 with TRBJ2-5, with 8 bases lining up with TRBD1. The V segment lost 4 bases and the J segment 5 bases; nucleotides outside the gene matches: 3. This CDR3 contains 12 residues. Germline lookup yields CDR1 DFQATT and CDR2 SNEGSKA (reference sequence). CDR3 in amino acids: CSATTGGETQYF. As DNA, the CDR3 is TGCAGTGCTACAACAGGGGGTGAGACCCAGTACTTC.

This clonotype was detected only a few times. V gene TRBV28 combines with J gene TRBJ2-5, with 9 bases aligning to TRBD1. This CDR3 has 16 residues. Germline V gene lookup returns CDR1 MDHEN and CDR2 SYDVKM. The J segment lost 5 bases and the V segment lost 5 bases, leaving 12 bases of the junction unmatched. The CDR3 protein is CASSQTGTGWRETQYF. For the CDR3, the DNA is TGTGCCAGCAGTCAAACCGGGACAGGGTGGCGTGAGACCCAGTACTTC. The variable domain in full, completed from reference TRBV28 and TRBJ2-5, reads DVKVTQSSRYLVKRTGEKVFLECVQDMDHENMFWYRQDPGLGLRLIYFSYDVKMKEKGDIPEGYSVSREKKERFSLILESASTNQTSMYLCASSQTGTGWRETQYFGPGTRLLVL.

This clonotype was seen many times. The chain recombines TRBV2 with TRBJ2-5, with D perhaps matching TRBD1 or TRBD2 (6 bases each). Germline-derived CDR1 and CDR2 are SNHLY and FYNNEI. The CDR3 length is 12 residues. With 1 base removed from V and 7 bases from J, the gap between germline ends came to 7 bases. CDR3 nucleotides: TGTGCCAGCAGTGAAGAGGGGGGGACCCAGTACTTC. This gives the protein CASSEEGGTQYF.

Regarding this clonotype: Just one base apart from a much larger clone, this may be a read error. J is TRBJ2-5 and V is TRBV7-6; D could derive from TRBD1 or TRBD2 (5 bases each). The CDR3 runs to 15 residues. From germline, CDR1 is SGHVS and CDR2 FNYEAQ. CDR3 loop: CASSSGKIGGETQHF. Written as DNA, the CDR3 is TGTGCCAGCAGCTCAGGGAAGATAGGAGGAGAGACCCAGCACTTC.

This clonotype came up a few times. CDR3 coding DNA: TGTGCCAGCAGCGCGCGGACTATCCTACGCACAGATACGCAGTATTTT. This gives the protein CASSARTILRTDTQYF. The chain combines TRBV9 with TRBJ2-3, with D possibly matching TRBD2 (6 bases). V was shortened by 3 bases and J by 1 base, with 15 bases between the two germline ends. The CDR3 consists of 16 residues. The germline V gene has CDR1 SGDLS and CDR2 YYNGEE.

This clonotype was counted at least ten times. The chain employs TRBV7-2 and TRBJ2-7, with 9 bases identical to TRBD1. Germline V CDR1 and CDR2: SGHTA, FQGNSA. With V trimmed by 5 bases and J by 3 bases, 8 bases remained unmatched. This CDR3 has 15 residues. For the CDR3, the DNA is TGTGCCAGCAGCGGCCTGGAGACAGGGGGCTACGAGCAGTACTTC. It specifies CASSGLETGGYEQYF. Using reference TRBV7-2 and TRBJ2-7 for the parts outside the CDR3, the full variable domain is GAGVSQSPSNKVTEKGKDVELRCDPISGHTALYWYRQSLGQGLEFLIYFQGNSAPDKSGLPSDRFSAERTGGSVSTLTIQRTQQEDSAVYLCASSGLETGGYEQYFGPGTRLTVT.